These T cell receptor beta chains were read from a single sample in a study of shared clonotypes between healthy human individuals. Here immunoSEQ multiplex PCR was the method, and the copy in TCRdb shows in-frame clones only, minus some. Among hundreds of thousands of clones listed, 55% to 85% were seen once. Sequenced material: memory CD4+ T cells sorted from blood. These TCRs come from a woman aged 25 to 39 in good health. Both conserved end residues are trimmed from each CDR3. Clone size is given for some rows only: seen once, a few or many times, or a class if the clone is expanded.

length	J	size	V	CDR3
12	TRBJ1-5	-	TRBV2	ASTDTGGHQPQH
13	TRBJ2-7	-	TRBV19	ASSRSSGGIGEQY
15	TRBJ2-1	-	TRBV5-1	ASSTHRDIQLYNEQF
12	TRBJ2-7	-	TRBV5-1	ASSPSQQAYEQY
13	TRBJ1-1	-	TRBV6-1	ASRPWGQGGTEAF
12	TRBJ2-2	-	TRBV7-9	ASSLKRGAGELF
13	TRBJ2-7	few	TRBV19	ASSAQGNGIGEQY
13	TRBJ1-5	few	TRBV21-1	ASSKTGYSNQPQH
16	TRBJ2-2	-	TRBV5-1	ASSNRLAETSTTGELF
12	TRBJ2-7	-	TRBV28	ASRQGFLPYEQY
11	TRBJ2-2	-	TRBV10-3	ASSGRETGELF
14	TRBJ2-1	-	TRBV18	ASSRPSLAGALEQF
13	TRBJ1-5	-	TRBV7-8	ASSSQQGSNQPQH
8	TRBJ2-7	few	TRBV20-1	SAGQTRQY
13	TRBJ2-7	-	TRBV5-1	ASSLSGGRAYEQY
13	TRBJ2-2	-	TRBV27	ASSLRGADTGELF
17	TRBJ2-2	few	TRBV7-2	ASSLVLLLGFSNTGELF
14	TRBJ2-3	-	TRBV5-1	ASSLETDLSTDTQY
13	TRBJ1-2	-	TRBV19	ASSPPGGARYGYT
11	TRBJ2-5	once	TRBV6-5	ASGGLQQETQY
14	TRBJ2-7	-	TRBV11-2	ASSLEIGASSYEQY
12	TRBJ2-7	-	TRBV28	ASSSPGASSQQY
11	TRBJ1-5	-	TRBV27	ASSLGGDQPQH